This record covers a single TCR beta chain. Its antigen is still unknown. There are 14 residues in the CDR3. CDR1 is LGHDT, CDR2 YNNKEL, per germline (reference sequence). With 1 base removed from V and 4 bases from J, the gap between germline ends came to 8 bases. This entry comes from a study of T cell responses to AZD1222 COVID-19 vaccine. General study findings and limits: Only a handful of individuals given AZD1222 were seropositive at baseline. Most donors were white British and more were female, and clonal diversity was possibly underestimated. As reported, nearly half of all spike-specific TCRs target variant regions that are unmutated.

Generated by immunoSEQ multiplex PCR, the TCRdb table keeps only in-frame clones and is missing some. This table has some 88,000 clones, about nine tenths appearing once. The TCR sequence derives from an adult who received the AZD1222 COVID-19 vaccine. The source material was peripheral blood, sampled 28 days after the second AZD1222 dose. J is TRBJ1-5 and V is TRBV3-1 (or the pseudogene TRBV3-2); no definite D call. The CDR3 sequence is CASSQVLGNQPQHF. The CDR3 DNA sequence: TGTGCCAGCAGCCAAGTACTCGGAAATCAGCCCCAGCATTTT.